This T cell receptor (beta chain) was sequenced during a study of brain T cells in children with intractable seizures. Study observations and caveats: Pre- and post-surgery blood differed in depth, so pre-surgery absences may be undersampling.

The CDR3 sequence is 15 residues long. Germline V CDR1 and CDR2: MNHEY, SVGAGI. V lost 6 bases, J lost 0 bases, and 6 bases stayed unmatched. Worth noting for this clone: Its antigen is unknown.

The sequenced cases were selected for having the highest brain T cell transcript signatures. Pre-surgery treatment included at least one anti-epileptic drug. The repertoire was sequenced with immunoSEQ multiplex PCR; TCRdb's copy has only in-frame clones and lacks some. Among about 80,000 clones, 91% were seen once, and the ten largest hold roughly 25%. This clonotype was obtained from a girl aged 2-10 years with Rasmussen encephalitis and intractable seizures. The sample consisted of peripheral blood, taken at surgery. J is TRBJ2-7 and V is TRBV6-5, with TRBD1 matching 9 bases. The DNA of the CDR3 is TGTGCCAGCAGACTCGACAGGGGGAGCTCCTACGAGCAGTACTTC. This sequence encodes CASRLDRGSSYEQYF.